The TCR beta chain under discussion was sequenced for a study of sequential checkpoint blockade in melanoma. Study in general: After both sequences, patients received maintenance nivolumab.

Documented treatment: randomized to nivolumab then ipilimumab (arm A) or the reverse (arm B). This clone was recorded many times. Germline and junction disagree at one end, which may indicate a read error. The table came from immunoSEQ multiplex PCR; TCRdb's copy has only in-frame clones and leaves some out. The data contain hundreds of clones, roughly 10% of them seen just once; the ten biggest clones take up around 38%. The material was tumor tissue (inferred from file names), obtained from a patient given nivolumab and ipilimumab in sequence. The sequence came from a human donor with melanoma.

The DNA for the CDR3 is TGTACCAGCAGCTTAGAAGGGTCCAGCTACGAGCAGTACTTC. Its translation is CTSSLEGSSYEQYF. The chain is built from TRBV11-3 and TRBJ2-7; D call uncertain. CDR1 is SGHNT, CDR2 YENEEA, per germline. This CDR3 is 14 amino acids long.